The rows below give T cell receptor beta chains drawn from one sample of a study of T cells in Graves' hyperthyroidism and ophthalmopathy. TCRdb passed the multiplex PCR reads through MiXCR, listing each CDR3 protein once. The table shows some 570,000 distinct CDR3 sequences, with 14% occurring only once. The sample consisted of blood. These receptors originate from a young woman with Graves' ophthalmopathy. Each CDR3 is given with its conserved first and last residue. The D gene is left open where the match is weak. Only some rows state a clone size, as once, few, many or a class for expanded clones.

size: few; J: TRBJ2-3; D: .; V: TRBV5-1; DNA: TGCGCCAGCAGCTTGGGGCAGGGGAGGGCAGATACGCAGTATTTT; CDR3: CASSLGQGRADTQYF
size: many; J: TRBJ2-1; D: .; V: TRBV7-2; DNA: TGTGCCAGCAGCTGGGCCATGGAGGGAAATGAGCAGTTCTTC; CDR3: CASSWAMEGNEQFF
size: .; J: TRBJ2-2; D: TRBD2; V: TRBV20-1; DNA: TGCAGTGCCACGATGGGCACTAGCGGGTTAGGGGGGGGGCTGTTTTTT; CDR3: CSATMGTSGLGGGLFF
size: many; J: TRBJ2-3; D: .; V: TRBV7-2; DNA: TGTGCCAGCAGCCCACCCCCCTCCAGCGGGTTCCGCACAGATACGCAGTATTTT; CDR3: CASSPPPSSGFRTDTQYF
size: many; J: TRBJ2-5; D: .; V: TRBV7-9; DNA: TGTGCCAGCAGCTCCACAGGGATCCAAGAGACCCAGTACTTC; CDR3: CASSSTGIQETQYF
size: few; J: TRBJ2-1; D: TRBD2; V: TRBV6-2/TRBV6-3; DNA: TGTGCCAGCAGTTACCCTAGCGGGAGGGGGGCGGGGAATGAGCAGTTCTTC; CDR3: CASSYPSGRGAGNEQFF
size: .; J: TRBJ2-2; D: TRBD1; V: TRBV19; DNA: TGTGCCGGACAGGGCTACACCGGGGAGCTGTTTTTT; CDR3: CAGQGYTGELFF
size: .; J: TRBJ2-7; D: TRBD1; V: TRBV4-3; DNA: TGCGCCAGCAGCCAAGGGACAGGGCCCTTCTACGAGCAGTACTTC; CDR3: CASSQGTGPFYEQYF
size: many; J: TRBJ2-2; D: .; V: TRBV28; DNA: TGTGCCAGCAGTTTAAAGGGGTATACCGGGGAGCTGTTTTTT; CDR3: CASSLKGYTGELFF
size: many; J: TRBJ2-5; D: .; V: TRBV6-1; DNA: TGTGCCAGCAGTGAAGAGCTCTCTGTGGAGACCCAGTACTTC; CDR3: CASSEELSVETQYF
size: .; J: TRBJ2-7; D: .; V: TRBV3-1; DNA: TGTGCCACCGCACCCGGACTCTCCTACGAGCAGTACTTC; CDR3: CATAPGLSYEQYF
size: many; J: TRBJ2-7; D: TRBD1; V: TRBV6-1; DNA: TGTGCCAGCAGTGCCGGACAGGGAGGCTACGAGCAGTACTTC; CDR3: CASSAGQGGYEQYF
size: few; J: TRBJ2-3; D: .; V: TRBV4-3; DNA: TGCGCCAGCAGCCAAGATTATCCCAAAACAGATACGCAGTATTTT; CDR3: CASSQDYPKTDTQYF
size: many; J: TRBJ2-1; D: .; V: TRBV28; DNA: TGTGCCAGCAGTCTAAGGGACATCAATGAGCAGTTCTTC; CDR3: CASSLRDINEQFF
size: .; J: TRBJ1-2; D: TRBD1; V: TRBV28; DNA: TGTGCCAGCAGCCGACAGGGCGGGATGTATAATGGCTACACCTTC; CDR3: CASSRQGGMYNGYTF
size: few; J: TRBJ2-7; D: .; V: TRBV11-2; DNA: TGTGCCAGCAGCGCCAGACCTTGGGGGACCTACGAGCAGTACTTC; CDR3: CASSARPWGTYEQYF
size: few; J: TRBJ1-1; D: .; V: TRBV3-1; DNA: TGTGCCAGCAAGAAAGACAGAGGCCGGGACACTGAAGCTTTCTTT; CDR3: CASKKDRGRDTEAFF